The clone carrying this TCR beta chain was counted a few times. The data were obtained in a study of shared clonotypes between healthy human individuals. CDR3 size: 12 residues. CDR1 is SNHLY, CDR2 FYNNEI, per germline. Trimming shortened V by 7 bases and J by 9 bases, and 13 bases separated the two germline ends. Using immunoSEQ multiplex PCR, the repertoire was profiled, and TCRdb retains in-frame clones only, with some absent. The profile shows some 790,000 clones, 55% to 80% of them singletons. Material: memory CD4+ T cells sorted from blood. Subset: CD45RA-negative fraction. The V and J genes are TRBV2 and TRBJ1-5, with a tentative D call TRBD1 (6 bases). This TCR was recovered from a woman aged 30 to 39 in good health. In DNA, the CDR3 is TGTGCCAGCAAGGAGGGGGTCTCGCCCCAGCATTTT. Protein sequence: CASKEGVSPQHF.